What follows are 18 T cell receptor beta chains derived from one specimen sequenced in a study of shared clonotypes between healthy human individuals. Profiling relied on immunoSEQ multiplex PCR, and the TCRdb table lists in-frame clones only, not all of them. The data show millions of clones, around 95% seen once. Source material: naive CD4+ T cells sorted from blood. Subset in this sample: CD45RA+ positively selected. All receptors come from a man aged 18 to 29 in good health.

The rearrangement uses TRBV4-3 and TRBJ1-4; D is undetermined. The CDR3 consists of 15 residues. Germline loops: CDR1 LGHNA, CDR2 YSLEER. Trimming left V 0 bases short and J 8 bases short, with 13 bases between. Written as DNA, the CDR3 is TGCGCCAGCAGCCAAGAGAGAGGAATTGGCGAAAAACTGTTTTTT. Encoded protein: CASSQERGIGEKLFF.

The rearrangement joins TRBV5-4 to TRBJ1-3; a weak D match, TRBD1 (5 bases). The germline V gene has CDR1 SGHNT and CDR2 YYREEE (reference sequence). The CDR3 runs 16 residues. V lost 4 bases to trimming and J lost 0 bases, with 14 bases between them. The CDR3 protein is CASSIMTVNSGNTIYF. CDR3 DNA sequence: TGTGCCAGCAGCATTATGACAGTTAACTCTGGAAACACCATATATTTT. The variable domain in full, with the rest retrieved from reference TRBV5-4 and TRBJ1-3, is ETGVTQSPTHLIKTRGQQVTLRCSSQSGHNTVSWYQQALGQGPQFIFQYYREEENGRGNFPPRFSGLQFPNYSSELNVNALELDDSALYLCASSIMTVNSGNTIYFGEGSWLTVV.

This rearrangement joins TRBV6-1 to TRBJ2-7; D is ambiguous. Trimming removed 5 bases from V and 3 bases from J, with 8 bases in between. Looked up from germline, CDR1 is MNHNS and CDR2 is SASEGT. This CDR3 is 12 amino acids long. The CDR3 DNA reads TGTGCCAGCAGTCCGGCCATCTACGAGCAGTACTTC. Its protein product is CASSPAIYEQYF.

This chain connects TRBV5-1 to TRBJ2-2; 14 positions match TRBD2. V shed 4 bases and J 0 bases; nucleotides not matched to a gene: 5. The CDR3 totals 18 residues. Germline CDR1 SGHRS, CDR2 YFSETQ. DNA for the CDR3: TGCGCCAGCAGCCCCCCGGGACTAGCGGGAGCGAACACCGGGGAGCTGTTTTTT. Protein sequence: CASSPPGLAGANTGELFF.

Of note for this clone: This same CDR3 is encoded by further DNA sequences in the sample. This chain connects TRBV6-5 to TRBJ1-1, with no clear D. This CDR3 is built from 13 residues. Germline CDR1 reads MNHEY; CDR2 reads SVGAGI. V was cut by 0 bases and J by 5 bases, with 7 bases left in between. The CDR3 spells CASSYSLGTEAFF. CDR3 nucleotide sequence: TGTGCCAGCAGTTACTCGTTGGGGACTGAAGCTTTCTTT.

The chain carries TRBV28 and TRBJ1-1, with 7 bases lining up with TRBD1. The CDR3 extends over 13 amino acids. Germline-derived CDR1 and CDR2 are MDHEN and SYDVKM. V dropped 6 bases and J dropped 1; count of bases not matched to a gene: 2. The CDR3 DNA is TGTGCCAGCAGGGGACAGTCGAACACTGAAGCTTTCTTT. Translation: CASRGQSNTEAFF.

The CDR3 bases are TGTGCCAGCTCTGAACAGGGGGCCTCTAGCAATCAGCCCCAGCATTTT. It encodes CASSEQGASSNQPQHF. The chain combines TRBV2 with TRBJ1-5; the match to TRBD1 covers 9 bases. The CDR3 is made up of 16 amino acids. V lost 8 bases and J lost 0; bases outside the gene matches: 8. Germline V lookup: CDR1 SNHLY, CDR2 FYNNEI.

The chain recombines TRBV9 with TRBJ2-7; 11 bases fit TRBD2. CDR3 size: 17 residues. Germline V gene data show CDR1 as SGDLS and CDR2 as YYNGEE. The J segment lost 6 bases and the V segment lost 4 bases, leaving 15 bases of the junction unmatched. CDR3: CASSPGTSGPGPREQYF. The CDR3 nucleotides are TGTGCCAGCAGCCCCGGGACTAGCGGACCAGGCCCTCGCGAGCAGTACTTC.

This chain uses TRBV4-1 with TRBJ1-5; the D gene is possibly TRBD1 (5 bases). From germline, CDR1 is MGHRA and CDR2 YSYEKL. The CDR3 is 15 amino acids. V lost 1 base and J lost 4, with 11 bases in between. Here the CDR3 reads CASSQGQHLNQPQHF. For the CDR3, the DNA is TGCGCCAGCAGCCAAGGACAGCACCTAAATCAGCCCCAGCATTTT.

This chain uses TRBV11-1 with TRBJ2-3; 9 nucleotides match TRBD1. V trimming: 5 bases; J trimming: 2 bases; junction bases outside the gene matches: 11. This CDR3 has 17 residues. Germline values: CDR1 SGHAT, CDR2 FQDESV (reference sequence). The CDR3 sequence: CASSARDRVVDTDTQYF. The CDR3 DNA sequence: TGTGCCAGCAGCGCACGGGACAGGGTAGTGGACACAGATACGCAGTATTTT. Full variable domain (missing parts from reference TRBV11-1 and TRBJ2-3): EAEVAQSPRYKITEKSQAVAFWCDPISGHATLYWYRQILGQGPELLVQFQDESVVDDSQLPKDRFSAERLKGVDSTLKIQPAELGDSAMYLCASSARDRVVDTDTQYFGPGTRLTVL.

This clone has a handful of counts. At the DNA level, this CDR3 is encoded by other sequences in the same sample as well. The genes are TRBV9 and TRBJ2-7; no clear D gene. This CDR3 is built from 12 residues. With 0 bases removed from V and 4 bases from J, the gap between germline ends came to 5 bases. Germline lookup yields CDR1 SGDLS and CDR2 YYNGEE. The CDR3 DNA sequence: TGTGCCAGCAGCGTAGATGGATACGAGCAGTACTTC. Amino acids: CASSVDGYEQYF.

V gene TRBV5-6 combines with J gene TRBJ2-7, with D possibly TRBD1 on 5 matching bases. The CDR3 loop spans 13 amino acids. Trimming pared 5 bases from V and 6 bases from J, leaving 15 bases between. Germline V CDR1 and CDR2: SGHDT, YYEEEE. CDR3 coding DNA: TGTGCCAGCAGTGACAGCCTTCCTGGCGAGCAGTACTTC. The encoded protein is CASSDSLPGEQYF.

In its sample, this clone was seen once. This CDR3 is CASSVYQGYEQYF. Written as DNA, the CDR3 is TGTGCCAGCAGCGTATACCAGGGCTACGAGCAGTACTTC. This chain uses TRBV7-9 with TRBJ2-7; D might be TRBD1 (5 bases). This CDR3 contains 13 residues. CDR1 is SEHNR, CDR2 FQNEAQ, per germline (reference sequence). Deletions cut 5 bases from V and 3 bases from J, with 11 bases between. Full variable domain (remainder filled in from reference TRBV7-9 and TRBJ2-7): DTGVSQNPRHKITKRGQNVTFRCDPISEHNRLYWYRQTLGQGPEFLTYFQNEAQLEKSRLLSDRFSAERPKGSFSTLEIQRTEQGDSAMYLCASSVYQGYEQYFGPGTRLTVT.

The chain has TRBV6-6 and TRBJ1-2; 10 bases are shared with TRBD1. J gave up 6 bases and V 6 bases, and 4 bases lay outside the gene matches. The CDR3 has 13 amino acids. Germline values: CDR1 MNHNY, CDR2 SVGAGI (reference sequence). The CDR3 DNA sequence: TGTGCCAGCAGCCCGGGACAGGGGAATGGCTACACCTTC. This translates into CASSPGQGNGYTF.

This clone was recorded once. The gene calls are TRBV5-1 and TRBJ2-5; TRBD1 or TRBD2 may be the D gene (5 bases each). The CDR3 length is 16 residues. Trimming shortened V by 0 bases and J by 1 base, and 13 bases separated the two germline ends. From germline, CDR1 is SGHRS and CDR2 YFSETQ. DNA for the CDR3: TGCGCCAGCAGCTTGGCCCCGGGACGCCGCCAAGAGACCCAGTACTTC. Its translation: CASSLAPGRRQETQYF.

J is TRBJ2-3 and V is TRBV6-6; TRBD2 matches 11 bases. Germline CDR1 is MNHNY and CDR2 is SVGAGI (reference sequence). There are 16 residues in the CDR3. V trimming: 6 bases; J trimming: 0 bases; junction bases outside the gene matches: 5. The CDR3 coding sequence is TGTGCCAGCAGAAGACTAGCGGGGACTAGCACAGATACGCAGTATTTT. Protein product: CASRRLAGTSTDTQYF.

The rearrangement joins TRBV4-1 to TRBJ2-2, with 14 bases matching TRBD2. The trim removed 0 bases at V and 4 bases at J, leaving 13 bases unmatched. The CDR3 is 21 residues long. Germline CDR1 is MGHRA and CDR2 is YSYEKL. The CDR3 DNA is TGCGCCAGCAGCCAAGATCCGACTAGCGGGAGGGCCGTTTTTATCACCGGGGAGCTGTTTTTT. It encodes CASSQDPTSGRAVFITGELFF.

The J gene is TRBJ2-7, the V gene TRBV5-8, with D perhaps matching TRBD2 (6 bases). The CDR3 runs to 13 residues. Germline loops: CDR1 SGHTS, CDR2 YDEGEE. V was trimmed by 3 bases and J by 2 bases, leaving 9 bases between them. The chain's CDR3 is CASSSAGTYEQYF. CDR3 nucleotides: TGTGCCAGCAGCTCCGCGGGAACCTACGAGCAGTACTTC.